Below, one TCR beta chain is given with its context. Its specific antigen is unknown. Qualities for individual bases were not recorded, and no much larger clone is one base off. From cysteine to phenylalanine, the CDR3 is 12 amino acids long. Only the CDR3 DNA is retained, 36 bases long and in frame from the first base. Trimming takes 3 bases from V and 8 bases from J, and the germline ends sit 7 bases apart. From the germline V gene, CDR1 is MDHEN and CDR2 is SYDVKM. The sample originates from a study of blood T cell repertoires in COVID-19 (dated by TCRdb to about 2020). With regard to the full study: Samples covering the acute and convalescent phases of COVID-19 were provided by collaborators in the United States, Italy and Spain. The prospective study material was composed of cDNA or gDNA derived from T cells, B-cell-depleted T cells, or PBMCs. Subjects who had been exposed to COVID-19, were actively infected with it, or had recovered from it provided the deeply sampled blood TCRbeta repertoires that made up the dataset. The repertoires were released in a freely available public database intended as a resource for research on the immune response to SARS-CoV-2. Samples were obtained from the ongoing ImmuneRACE study (first 160 participants) and from 1,200 or so subjects provided by 6 global collaborators. The sample metadata nearly always contained a de-identified subject ID, COVID-19 status, age in years and sex. Where HLA class I and class II types were available, the types were taken from metadata supplied by the sample provider, not from assay-based typing. Points the paper makes about the study in general: The quantity of clinical and demographic metadata differed by source and by participant and was supplied without curation.

TCRbeta CDR3 regions were amplified from genomic DNA using the immunoSEQ Assay, a bias-controlled multiplex PCR. On the study's bioinformatics: Nucleated cell counts per sample were estimated from amplification of reference gene primers within the assay. Sequence reads were collapsed and filtered to measure the absolute abundance of every unique TCRbeta CDR3 rearrangement. For each sample, productive Simpson clonality was calculated as the square root of Simpson's diversity index over productive rearrangements. The table was pulled from immuneACCESS by TCRdb, which kept in-frame rearrangements only. Such tables lose some clones; where checked, under half of the loss comes from unresolved V genes, and the rest has no known cause. The DNA gave D and trimming, while V, J and clone size come from that table. In all, the sample holds some 270,000 clones, and 86% of those were seen once. The ten most abundant clones make up about 5.4% of the sample.

One collaborating source in Seattle enrolled patients during active infection and followed them longitudinally through the course of disease. Collaborating institutions collected whole blood in K2EDTA tubes following their own protocols. For TCRbeta analysis, collaborator samples were shipped as frozen whole blood, as isolated PBMCs, or as DNA extracted from either sample type. What was sequenced was peripheral blood. In this chain, TRBV28 is recombined with TRBJ1-4, with the D gene uncertain. The sequence derives from a woman older than 75 with COVID-19, enrolled during active disease. CDR3 loop: CASSFTGEKLFF. The bases read TGTGCCAGCAGTTTTACCGGGGAAAAACTGTTTTTT.